This is a list of T cell receptor beta chains from one sample in a study of beta chain features in type 1 diabetes. Libraries were prepared by immunoSEQ multiplex PCR; TCRdb keeps only in-frame clonotypes and omits some of them. The sample includes around 250,000 clones, about 14% seen only once; the top ten take 0.019%. The specimen sequenced was naive CD4+ T cells from blood. The receptor set was obtained from a man aged 25-45 years with type 1 diabetes. The CDR3 runs from the conserved cysteine through the conserved F or W. Fields, in order: CDR3 length, V gene, D gene, clone size, J gene, CDR3 DNA, CDR3 protein. A D gene is named only where the DNA matches it firmly. Only part of the rows carry a size: once, few, many, or a class if the clone is expanded.

length: 11
V: TRBV6-5
D: -
size: -
J: TRBJ2-5
DNA: TGTGCCAGCAGCAGGCTTGGGACCCAGTACTTC
CDR3: CASSRLGTQYF

length: 12
V: TRBV2
D: -
size: few
J: TRBJ1-2
DNA: TGTGCCAGTTCCCTGGCTGGCTATGGCTACACCTTC
CDR3: CASSLAGYGYTF

length: 16
V: TRBV2
D: TRBD2
size: few
J: TRBJ2-1
DNA: TGTGCCAGCGGACTAGCGGGCGTAAGCTCCTACAATGAGCAGTTCTTC
CDR3: CASGLAGVSSYNEQFF

length: 18
V: TRBV7-8
D: TRBD1
size: -
J: TRBJ2-1
DNA: TGTGCCAGCAGCTTAGGGGGACAGTTTCGGGTCTCCTACAATGAGCAGTTCTTC
CDR3: CASSLGGQFRVSYNEQFF

length: 15
V: TRBV18
D: -
size: few
J: TRBJ2-7
DNA: TGTGCCAGCTCACCACGTCGTCTGGCAACCTACGAGCAGTACTTC
CDR3: CASSPRRLATYEQYF

length: 14
V: TRBV27
D: TRBD2
size: -
J: TRBJ2-7
DNA: TGTGCCAGCAGTCTAGCGGGGGACACCTACGAGCAGTACTTC
CDR3: CASSLAGDTYEQYF

length: 13
V: TRBV6-5
D: -
size: -
J: TRBJ1-1
DNA: TGTGCCAGCAGCCGAGGAGGGAACACTGAAGCTTTCTTT
CDR3: CASSRGGNTEAFF

length: 14
V: TRBV9
D: TRBD1
size: few
J: TRBJ1-2
DNA: TGTGCCAGCAGAGATGACAGGGGGCTGGGTGGCTACACCTTC
CDR3: CASRDDRGLGGYTF

length: 14
V: TRBV19
D: -
size: few
J: TRBJ1-5
DNA: TGTGCCAGTAGTTTTCCAGGGGGCAATCAGCCCCAGCATTTT
CDR3: CASSFPGGNQPQHF

length: 13
V: TRBV10-3
D: -
size: -
J: TRBJ2-5
DNA: TGTGCCATCAGTGTGAGCGGGTGGGAGACCCAGTACTTC
CDR3: CAISVSGWETQYF

length: 12
V: TRBV25-1
D: -
size: -
J: TRBJ1-1
DNA: TGTGCCAGCAGTGAATCAGTCCGTGAAGCTTTCTTT
CDR3: CASSESVREAFF

length: 16
V: TRBV7-9
D: -
size: -
J: TRBJ2-1
DNA: TGTGCCAGCAGCACCCAAGGGGGGGACGGGTACAATGAGCAGTTCTTC
CDR3: CASSTQGGDGYNEQFF

length: 15
V: TRBV5-4
D: -
size: few
J: TRBJ2-5
DNA: TGTGCCAGCAGCTCCGCCGGGACAACGCAAGAGACCCAGTACTTC
CDR3: CASSSAGTTQETQYF

length: 12
V: TRBV5-5
D: -
size: -
J: TRBJ2-2
DNA: TGTGCCAGCAGCCCGATAGAAGGGGAGCTGTTTTTT
CDR3: CASSPIEGELFF

length: 12
V: TRBV14
D: -
size: -
J: TRBJ2-3
DNA: TGTGCCAGCAGCCCGTCCAGAGATACGCAGTATTTT
CDR3: CASSPSRDTQYF

length: 14
V: TRBV5-1
D: -
size: -
J: TRBJ1-1
DNA: TGCGCCAGCAGCTTGTCGGGTGGGAACACTGAAGCTTTCTTT
CDR3: CASSLSGGNTEAFF

length: 14
V: TRBV7-9
D: -
size: few
J: TRBJ2-3
DNA: TGTGCCAGCAGCTCCGGGACCCCCAGGAGGGCGCAGTATTTT
CDR3: CASSSGTPRRAQYF

length: 13
V: TRBV6-6
D: TRBD1
size: -
J: TRBJ2-7
DNA: TGTGCCAGCAGTTCCGGGACAGGGGGCGAGCAGTACTTC
CDR3: CASSSGTGGEQYF

length: 15
V: TRBV5-6
D: TRBD1
size: -
J: TRBJ2-2
DNA: TGTGCCAGCAGCCCCCAGACAGGGCGGACCGGGGAGCTGTTTTTT
CDR3: CASSPQTGRTGELFF

length: 15
V: TRBV19
D: -
size: few
J: TRBJ1-6
DNA: TGTGCCAGTAGTGCTCGACAGTTCTATAATTCACCCCTCCACTTT
CDR3: CASSARQFYNSPLHF

length: 14
V: TRBV29-1
D: -
size: few
J: TRBJ2-7
DNA: TGCAGCGTTGCCCCCGAGGCGGGGCACAGCGAGCAGTACTTC
CDR3: CSVAPEAGHSEQYF

length: 16
V: TRBV4-2
D: TRBD2
size: -
J: TRBJ2-7
DNA: TGTGCCAGCAGCCAAGTAAGCGGGGGGCACTGGGGCGAGCAGTACTTC
CDR3: CASSQVSGGHWGEQYF

length: 14
V: TRBV19
D: -
size: -
J: TRBJ2-5
DNA: TGTGCCAGTAGTATAGGCGGCGTCTGGGAGACCCAGTACTTC
CDR3: CASSIGGVWETQYF

length: 15
V: TRBV11-3
D: TRBD1
size: few
J: TRBJ2-5
DNA: TGTGCCAGCAGCGCTGGGGGACAGGGACGAGAGACCCAGTACTTC
CDR3: CASSAGGQGRETQYF

length: 16
V: TRBV5-4
D: TRBD1
size: few
J: TRBJ1-4
DNA: TGTGCCAGCAGCTTCACCACAGGGGGCAGGAATGAAAAACTGTTTTTT
CDR3: CASSFTTGGRNEKLFF

length: 14
V: TRBV9
D: -
size: few
J: TRBJ1-2
DNA: TGTGCCAGCAGCGTAGATCCGGGAAACTATGGCTACACCTTC
CDR3: CASSVDPGNYGYTF

length: 14
V: TRBV5-1
D: TRBD2
size: few
J: TRBJ2-3
DNA: TGCGCCAGCAGCAGGGTAGCGGGAGGAGATACGCAGTATTTT
CDR3: CASSRVAGGDTQYF

length: 14
V: TRBV27
D: TRBD1
size: -
J: TRBJ1-1
DNA: TGTGCCAGCAGCCCTCGACAGGGCGTCACTGAAGCTTTCTTT
CDR3: CASSPRQGVTEAFF

length: 11
V: TRBV19
D: TRBD1
size: -
J: TRBJ1-1
DNA: TGTGCCAGTTGGGACAGGGGTGAAGCTTTCTTT
CDR3: CASWDRGEAFF

length: 16
V: TRBV5-1
D: TRBD2
size: -
J: TRBJ2-1
DNA: TGCGCCAGCAGCTTGGGGGCGGGAGCGCCCTACAATGAGCAGTTCTTC
CDR3: CASSLGAGAPYNEQFF

length: 15
V: TRBV19
D: -
size: few
J: TRBJ1-5
DNA: TGTGCCAGTAGTATAGTGGGGGGGAGCAATCAGCCCCAGCATTTT
CDR3: CASSIVGGSNQPQHF

length: 15
V: TRBV5-1
D: TRBD2
size: -
J: TRBJ2-1
DNA: TGCGCCAGCAGCTTTTCTAGCGGGAGGGTCTATGAGCAGTTCTTC
CDR3: CASSFSSGRVYEQFF

length: 13
V: TRBV7-9
D: -
size: -
J: TRBJ2-3
DNA: TGTGCCAGCAGCCTTATAGGAGAGGAGACGCAGTATTTT
CDR3: CASSLIGEETQYF

length: 16
V: TRBV10-3
D: TRBD2
size: -
J: TRBJ2-1
DNA: TGTGCCATCAGTGACGGGCTAGCGGGAATGGGCAATGAGCAGTTCTTC
CDR3: CAISDGLAGMGNEQFF

length: 15
V: TRBV18
D: TRBD1
size: few
J: TRBJ1-1
DNA: TGTGCCAGCTCACCAGGGACAGGAGCGGGCACTGAAGCTTTCTTT
CDR3: CASSPGTGAGTEAFF

length: 15
V: TRBV19
D: TRBD1
size: -
J: TRBJ2-7
DNA: TGTGCCAGTAGTATAGAACAGGGGAGTACCTACGAGCAGTACTTC
CDR3: CASSIEQGSTYEQYF

length: 16
V: TRBV18
D: TRBD1
size: few
J: TRBJ2-5
DNA: TGTGCCAGCTCACCCAAACGAGGGACAGGGGAAGAGACCCAGTACTTC
CDR3: CASSPKRGTGEETQYF

length: 12
V: TRBV9
D: -
size: few
J: TRBJ2-2
DNA: TGTGCCAGCAGCCGGAACACCGGGGAGCTGTTTTTT
CDR3: CASSRNTGELFF

length: 13
V: TRBV6-1
D: -
size: -
J: TRBJ1-1
DNA: TGTGCCAGCAGTGAAGGGAGCACCACTGAAGCTTTCTTT
CDR3: CASSEGSTTEAFF

length: 14
V: TRBV5-1
D: -
size: -
J: TRBJ2-7
DNA: TGCGCCAGCAGCTTGGGTCCACAGGGTGGCGAGCAGTACTTC
CDR3: CASSLGPQGGEQYF

length: 16
V: TRBV5-4
D: -
size: few
J: TRBJ1-1
DNA: TGTGCCAGCAGCCCATCACCCGGCAGGCCGAACACTGAAGCTTTCTTT
CDR3: CASSPSPGRPNTEAFF

length: 14
V: TRBV18
D: -
size: few
J: TRBJ2-5
DNA: TGTGCCAGCTCACCCGTGGGGCAGCGAGAGACCCAGTACTTC
CDR3: CASSPVGQRETQYF

length: 14
V: TRBV4-1
D: -
size: -
J: TRBJ2-1
DNA: TGCGCCAGCAGCCAAGTGATTAGAAACAATGAGCAGTTCTTC
CDR3: CASSQVIRNNEQFF

length: 14
V: TRBV6-6
D: -
size: -
J: TRBJ2-7
DNA: TGTGCCACGACCGGCGGGGGCACTCCTTACGAGCAGTACTTC
CDR3: CATTGGGTPYEQYF

length: 16
V: TRBV6-5
D: TRBD1
size: -
J: TRBJ1-4
DNA: TGTGCCAGCAGTTCTTTTCAGGGGGCGGCTAATGAAAAACTGTTTTTT
CDR3: CASSSFQGAANEKLFF

length: 14
V: TRBV7-2
D: TRBD1
size: -
J: TRBJ2-1
DNA: TGTGCCCGGCAGGGACAGGGGACTTACAATGAGCAGTTCTTC
CDR3: CARQGQGTYNEQFF

length: 15
V: TRBV6-6
D: -
size: few
J: TRBJ1-3
DNA: TGTGCCAGCAGTTACTTAACAGGAGCTGGAAACACCATATATTTT
CDR3: CASSYLTGAGNTIYF

length: 13
V: TRBV30
D: -
size: few
J: TRBJ1-5
DNA: TGTGCCTGGAGTTCCCGGGGGGATCAGCCCCAGCATTTT
CDR3: CAWSSRGDQPQHF

length: 16
V: TRBV30
D: TRBD1
size: few
J: TRBJ1-4
DNA: TGTGCCTGGAGCCTACCAACGGACAGGGCCGGTGAAAAACTGTTTTTT
CDR3: CAWSLPTDRAGEKLFF

length: 16
V: TRBV21-1
D: -
size: -
J: TRBJ1-1
DNA: TGTGCCAGCAGCAAAAGGTTTGAGGGGGCAAGCACTGAAGCTTTCTTT
CDR3: CASSKRFEGASTEAFF

length: 15
V: TRBV30
D: -
size: few
J: TRBJ1-3
DNA: TGTGCCTTCCCCCGCGGGGGACCCTCTGGAAACACCATATATTTT
CDR3: CAFPRGGPSGNTIYF

length: 14
V: TRBV30
D: TRBD2
size: few
J: TRBJ2-5
DNA: TGTGCCTGGAGTGGTAGCGGGCTCCAAGAGACCCAGTACTTC
CDR3: CAWSGSGLQETQYF

length: 12
V: TRBV18
D: -
size: few
J: TRBJ2-2
DNA: TGTGCCAGCTCACAGGGGACCGGGGAGCTGTTTTTT
CDR3: CASSQGTGELFF

length: 15
V: TRBV6-5
D: -
size: -
J: TRBJ2-7
DNA: TGTGCCAGCAGTCCAAGTCCCGGACAGTCCTACGAGCAGTACTTC
CDR3: CASSPSPGQSYEQYF

length: 13
V: TRBV5-1
D: -
size: -
J: TRBJ1-1
DNA: TGCGCCAGCAGCTTAATACAGGGAACTGAAGCTTTCTTT
CDR3: CASSLIQGTEAFF

length: 15
V: TRBV30
D: -
size: few
J: TRBJ2-4
DNA: TGTGCCTGGAGTGTACCGGTCAGGGCCAAAAACATTCAGTACTTC
CDR3: CAWSVPVRAKNIQYF

length: 15
V: TRBV5-1
D: -
size: -
J: TRBJ2-1
DNA: TGCGCCAGCAGCTTGGGCGGGACAGTGGGCGATGAGCAGTTCTTC
CDR3: CASSLGGTVGDEQFF

length: 13
V: TRBV11-2
D: -
size: -
J: TRBJ1-1
DNA: TGTGCCAGCAGCCTAACCCGAAACACTGAAGCTTTCTTT
CDR3: CASSLTRNTEAFF

length: 16
V: TRBV5-1
D: -
size: -
J: TRBJ1-2
DNA: TGCGCCAGCAGCCCAAGAGGCAGGGAGGTTAACTATGGCTACACCTTC
CDR3: CASSPRGREVNYGYTF

length: 12
V: TRBV6-6
D: -
size: -
J: TRBJ2-7
DNA: TGTGCCAGCAGTCCCGCGGCCTACGAGCAGTACTTC
CDR3: CASSPAAYEQYF